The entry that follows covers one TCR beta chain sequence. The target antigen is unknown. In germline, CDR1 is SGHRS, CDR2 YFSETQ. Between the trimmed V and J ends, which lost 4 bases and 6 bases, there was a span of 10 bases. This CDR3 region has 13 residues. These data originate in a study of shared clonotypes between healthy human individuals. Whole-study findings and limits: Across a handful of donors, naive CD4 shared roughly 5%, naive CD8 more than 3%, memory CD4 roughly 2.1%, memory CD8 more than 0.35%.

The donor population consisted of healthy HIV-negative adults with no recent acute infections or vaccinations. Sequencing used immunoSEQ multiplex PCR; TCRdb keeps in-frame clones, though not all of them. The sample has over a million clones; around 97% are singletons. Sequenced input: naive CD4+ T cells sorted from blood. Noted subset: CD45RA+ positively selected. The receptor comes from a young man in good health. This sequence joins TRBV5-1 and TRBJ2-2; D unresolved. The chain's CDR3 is CASSVKSPGELFF. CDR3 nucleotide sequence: TGCGCCAGCAGCGTAAAATCCCCCGGGGAGCTGTTTTTT.